This record concerns one TCR beta chain sequence. This specimen comes from a study of control samples from healthy donors and cancer patients. TCRdb's copy holds only in-frame clones and misses some; the assay was immunoSEQ multiplex PCR. The repertoire consists of more than 65,000 clones, with roughly 90% occurring once and the leading ten covering roughly 2%. The clonotype comes from a woman aged 60-70 years with head and neck cancer. Sequences were obtained from PBMCs.

The CDR3 is CAISESGRGYLAAFF. The CDR3 DNA reads as TGTGCCATCAGTGAGTCGGGCAGGGGGTATTTAGCAGCTTTCTTT. The chain joins TRBV10-3 to TRBJ1-1; 7 nucleotides line up with TRBD1. J lost 10 bases, V lost 0 bases, and 11 bases had no gene match. There are 15 residues in the CDR3. CDR1 and CDR2 from the germline V gene are ENHRY and SYGVKD.